These 13 T cell receptor beta chains were sequenced from one sample in a study of T cell changes during pregnancy in multiple sclerosis. The method was immunoSEQ multiplex PCR; TCRdb's version includes in-frame clones alone and lacks a portion of them. This sample has approximately 31,000 clones; about 92% occur once, and the top ten carry about 0.41%. Source: CD4+ T cells from peripheral blood mononuclear cells, taken in the second trimester of pregnancy. The origin of the receptors is a female donor in good health, enrolled as a control in a pregnancy study.

The chain has TRBV11-3 and TRBJ1-1, with TRBD1 matching over 10 bases. This CDR3 contains 15 residues. The germline V gene has CDR1 SGHNT and CDR2 YENEEA. With V trimmed by 4 bases and J by 4 bases, 6 bases remained unmatched. The CDR3: CASSSWTGGGTEAFF. The CDR3 coding sequence is TGTGCCAGCAGCTCCTGGACAGGGGGGGGCACTGAAGCTTTCTTT. Together with reference TRBV11-3 and TRBJ1-1, the CDR3 gives the full variable domain: EAGVVQSPRYKIIEKKQPVAFWCNPISGHNTLYWYLQNLGQGPELLIRYENEEAVDDSQLPKDRFSAERLKGVDSTLKIQPAELGDSAVYLCASSSWTGGGTEAFFGQGTRLTVV.

In its sample, this clone is medium-sized (0.01 to 0.1%). This rearrangement joins TRBV18 to TRBJ1-1; 7 nucleotides agree with TRBD1. The CDR3 contains 16 residues. J was trimmed by 3 bases and V by 4 bases; bases with no gene match: 11. Looked up from germline, CDR1 is KGHSH and CDR2 is LQKENI. The CDR3 here is CASSQFPTGSDTEAFF. The CDR3 coding sequence is TGTGCCAGCTCACAATTCCCGACAGGGTCGGACACTGAAGCTTTCTTT.

This chain uses TRBV30 with TRBJ1-2, with D uncertain. The CDR3 consists of 12 residues. V was trimmed by 5 bases and J by 8 bases, leaving 15 bases between them. CDR1 is GTSNPN and CDR2 is SVGIG in the germline V gene (reference sequence). CDR3 region: CAWGFGVGGYTF. The CDR3 DNA reads as TGTGCCTGGGGGTTCGGCGTCGGGGGCTACACCTTC.

The V call is TRBV7-9, the J call TRBJ2-3; 7 bases align to TRBD2. J gave up 2 bases and V 5 bases, and 10 bases lay outside the gene matches. Germline loops: CDR1 SEHNR, CDR2 FQNEAQ (reference sequence). The CDR3 totals 16 residues. CDR3 residues: CASSLDLRGNTDTQYF. In DNA form, the CDR3 reads TGTGCCAGCAGCCTAGACTTGCGGGGGAACACAGATACGCAGTATTTT.

The chain links TRBV5-8 to TRBJ1-5; unclear D gene. The V end was cut by 0 bases, the J end by 4 bases, with 8 bases between. The CDR3 has 14 amino acids. In germline, CDR1 is SGHTS, CDR2 YDEGEE. CDR3: CASSLGEFNQPQHF. In DNA form, the CDR3 reads TGTGCCAGCAGCTTGGGGGAGTTTAATCAGCCCCAGCATTTT.

The genes are TRBV27 and TRBJ2-7, with 8 bases identical to TRBD1. The CDR3 sequence is 15 residues long. Per the germline V gene, CDR1 is MNHEY and CDR2 is SMNVEV (reference sequence). Trimming took 6 bases from V and 3 from J; bases not matched to a gene: 10. Here the CDR3 DNA reads TGTGCCAGCAGAGTAGGACAGGGCGTATTCTACGAGCAGTACTTC. Its translation: CASRVGQGVFYEQYF.

As DNA, the CDR3 is TGTGCCAGCAGCTTAGAGATCCTTCGGAGGGAGACCCAGTACTTC. It encodes CASSLEILRRETQYF. The chain recombines TRBV7-2 with TRBJ2-5; a weak D match, TRBD2 (5 bases). V dropped 1 base and J dropped 5 bases, with 14 bases sitting between them. This CDR3 contains 15 residues. The germline CDR1 and CDR2 sequences are SGHTA and FQGNSA.

The rearrangement links TRBV5-5 to TRBJ2-1, with D perhaps matching TRBD1 (5 bases). Germline CDR1 reads SGHKS; CDR2 reads YYEKEE (reference sequence). This CDR3 comprises 12 residues. With 4 bases removed from V and 6 bases from J, the gap between germline ends came to 8 bases. The CDR3 spells CASSQDINEQFF. DNA of the CDR3: TGTGCCAGCAGCCAGGACATCAATGAGCAGTTCTTC.

V is TRBV7-2 and J is TRBJ2-3; 9 bases are a match to TRBD1. The CDR3 length is 13 residues. J was trimmed by 9 bases and V by 4 bases; bases with no gene match: 5. Germline CDR1 and CDR2: SGHTA and FQGNSA. This chain's CDR3 is CASSWGQGETQYF. DNA for the CDR3: TGTGCCAGCAGCTGGGGACAGGGAGAGACGCAGTATTTT.

The chain employs TRBV6-5 and TRBJ2-3, with D unclear. V lost 0 bases, J lost 4 bases, and 14 bases lay in between. Germline values: CDR1 MNHEY, CDR2 SVGAGI. The CDR3 totals 16 residues. Here the CDR3 reads CASSYSWLVGSDTQYF. For the CDR3, the DNA is TGTGCCAGCAGTTACTCTTGGCTAGTCGGGTCAGATACGCAGTATTTT.

The V call is TRBV5-1, the J call TRBJ1-2, with no clear D. This CDR3 comprises 12 residues. V dropped 0 bases and J dropped 8 bases, with 8 bases sitting between them. Per the germline V gene, CDR1 is SGHRS and CDR2 is YFSETQ. The DNA for the CDR3 is TGCGCCAGCAGCTTGGGGGCCGGAGGCTACACCTTC. Translated, it gives CASSLGAGGYTF.

The chain has TRBV13 and TRBJ1-5, with D hard to call. With 8 bases removed from V and 6 bases from J, the gap between germline ends came to 5 bases. Germline CDR1 reads PRHDT; CDR2 reads FYEKMQ (reference sequence). The CDR3 sequence is 10 residues long. The CDR3 sequence is CASEGQPQHF. CDR3 DNA sequence: TGTGCCAGCGAGGGTCAGCCCCAGCATTTT.

The genes are TRBV7-8 and TRBJ1-1; D not certain. CDR3 size: 15 residues. V shed 5 bases and J shed 0 bases, with 13 bases lying between them. Germline V gene data show CDR1 as SGHVS and CDR2 as FQNEAQ. The CDR3 nucleotides are TGTGCCAGCAGCCTCCTGAACTCCATGAACACTGAAGCTTTCTTT. Its protein is CASSLLNSMNTEAFF. Variable domain in full (rest from reference TRBV7-8 and TRBJ1-1): GAGVSQSPRYKVAKRGQDVALRCDPISGHVSLFWYQQALGQGPEFLTYFQNEAQLDKSGLPSDRFFAERPEGSVSTLKIQRTQQEDSAVYLCASSLLNSMNTEAFFGQGTRLTVV.